This TCR beta chain was sequenced during a study of CXCR3-negative and CXCR3-positive naive CD8 T cells. Findings of the study overall: Naive subsets were similarly diverse, while memory CD8+ repertoires were much less diverse.

Researchers prepared the TRB cDNA libraries using 5' RACE with UMI labels. TCRdb reanalyzed the 5' RACE reads and collapses them to one entry per CDR3 protein, without DNA. This sample's table reports approximately 83,000 distinct CDR3 sequences. Germline V gene lookup returns CDR1 MDHEN and CDR2 SYDVKM. The CDR3 is 12 residues long. As to this clonotype: What it recognizes is unknown.

The rearrangement uses TRBV28 and TRBJ2-7. The receptor's source is a human donor in good health. Some clones in this sample may be carry-over from other donors' samples. Sequenced: naive CXCR3- CD8+ T cells from blood. Specified subset: CD45RO-CCR7+CD27+CD95- naive CD8+ T cells lacking CXCR3 (TNR3-). The CDR3: CASSQRQNEQYF. The whole variable domain, remainder taken from reference TRBV28 and TRBJ2-7, is DVKVTQSSRYLVKRTGEKVFLECVQDMDHENMFWYRQDPGLGLRLIYFSYDVKMKEKGDIPEGYSVSREKKERFSLILESASTNQTSMYLCASSQRQNEQYFGPGTRLTVT.